This T cell receptor beta chain derives from a study of regulatory T cells in long-lasting Graves disease (dated by TCRdb to 2020 to 2022). About the study as a whole: Patients with newly diagnosed Graves' disease had been on antithyroid drugs for under 3 months. This study used TCR sequencing and RNA sequencing of peripheral blood to compare persistent Graves' disease patients against newly diagnosed Graves' disease patients. The study was registered as a clinical trial and conducted in China. TCR sequencing covered approximately 13 persistent and roughly 20 newly diagnosed Graves' disease patients, some 35 samples in total. The investigation overall reported the following: Lower TCR Shannon entropy and fewer highly expanded clones were observed in persistent Graves' disease patients than in newly diagnosed patients, which suggested clonal expansion. Sequencing and analysis were restricted to the TCR beta chain. A larger number of public clonotypes was shared among persistent patients (about 2,700) than among newly diagnosed patients (about 990). Peripheral blood alone was examined, since thyroid tissue, which constituted the primary lesion, could not be accessed. Preferential use of TRBV28, TRBJ1-2 and TRBJ2-5 was observed in persistent disease, whereas TRBV20-1 and TRBJ2-1 were favored in newly diagnosed disease. The authors noted that the small sample size was a limitation that may lower accuracy.

Library preparation employed multiplex PCR. The sequencer listed for this sample is Illumina HiSeq 4000. To build TCR beta libraries, CDR3 regions were amplified by Arm-PCR using iRepertoire HTBI primers. PCR products were gel purified before sequencing. Under the source paper's analysis protocol: A total of 62 TRBV and 14 TRBJ segments were identified across samples and were used for gene usage analysis of CDR3 amino acid clonotypes. COPE and FqMerger were used to merge filtered high-quality paired reads into contigs. BLAST was used to align contigs to IMGT TRBV, TRBD and TRBJ reference genes, and CDR3 was defined according to IMGT. Clonotypes above 0.1% frequency were classified as highly expanded clones. Shannon entropy was used to measure repertoire diversity, and the Gini coefficient was used to measure V-J evenness. Public clonotypes were defined as clonotypes shared by more than one individual. Using fastp at Q25 and MiXCR, TCRdb reprocessed the public reads and kept productive beta chains. Rows are combined by CDR3 protein, so each entry shows the most common genes and DNA. The authors' filters were not applied to this entry. This sample has fewer than 650,000 distinct CDR3 sequences in its table, and about 16% of those were observed once. The ten biggest clones cover around 11% of the sample.

The time point tag for this specimen amounts to: newly diagnosed GD, antithyroid drugs for less than 3 months. RNA was extracted from PBMCs in TRIzol for both TCR sequencing and RNA sequencing. Graves' disease was diagnosed according to American Thyroid Association guidelines. The patients came from an endocrinology department in Xi'an, China. From each patient, about 8.9 milliliters of peripheral blood was collected into an EDTA anticoagulant tube. PBMCs were isolated by Ficoll Paque Plus density gradient separation without further T cell sorting. An Agilent 2100 Bioanalyzer and agarose gel were used to check RNA quality, while a NanoDrop 2000 measured RNA concentration. From the germline V gene, CDR1 is MNHNS and CDR2 is SASEGT. Germline trimming: 6 bases from V, 5 bases from J; junction bases outside gene matches: 5. The CDR3 holds 14 amino acids from the cysteine to the phenylalanine. Only CDR3 DNA is held: 42 bases, read in frame from base 1.

This clonotype was detected only a few times. No cognate antigen has been identified for it. Base quality data are lacking; no much larger clone is found one base away. These data were also reused for a study on T cells in Graves' hyperthyroidism and ophthalmopathy. The second source states: Stable Graves' hyperthyroidism was defined as the absence of progression to ophthalmopathy over 18 months of follow-up. Hyperthyroidism patients were newly diagnosed, had a disease duration of under 2 months, and were aged 18 to 65 years. Any patient with an uncontrolled infection, another autoimmune disease, pregnancy or lactation was excluded. Diagnoses were based on clinical symptoms, serum thyroxine and TRAb, thyroid ultrasound and orbital computed tomography. For the first round of RT-PCR on the TCR CDR3, the HTBI primer set was used together with the Qiagen OneStep RT-PCR kit. Blood samples also contained most of the expanded thyroid clonotypes (frequency above 0.001), which suggests that blood repertoires may reflect thyroid immune responses. A 13 V-J signature model separated ophthalmopathy from stable hyperthyroidism, with approximately 86% sensitivity and approximately 81% specificity in cross-validation and 80%/75% in testing. In validation, the model predicted progression to ophthalmopathy with roughly 66% sensitivity and 72.22% specificity, a median of 6.5 months before onset. TCR V-J signatures able to tell the groups apart were searched for in a discovery cohort of 90 to 100 patients, of whom over 40 had Graves' ophthalmopathy and around 56 had stable Graves' hyperthyroidism. Whether ophthalmopathy could be predicted prospectively was tested in an independent validation cohort made up of under 20 hyperthyroidism patients plus 17 patients who later progressed to ophthalmopathy. For training and testing, the approximately 92 patients in the discovery cohort were randomly divided in a 7:3 ratio. The study also compared thyroid tissue and blood T-cell repertoires from about 6 Graves' hyperthyroidism patients. After blood sampling, hyperthyroidism patients were treated with methimazole at a starting dose of 30 mg daily, and ophthalmopathy patients were treated with high-dose intravenous methylprednisolone. Libraries were constructed in a second round of multiplex PCR, after which size selection and purification were carried out. Paired-end sequencing of the libraries was performed with 100 bp reads on an Illumina HiSeq2000. SOAPnuke was used to process the raw data, removing reads that contained adapters or uncalled bases, had a mean Phred below 15, or lacked an exact match to the constant primer or identifier. COPE v1.2.5 was used to merge the high-quality paired reads, and each unique nucleotide sequence was defined as a clonotype. MiTCR v1.1 was used to align the clonotypes against IMGT TRBV, TRBD and TRBJ reference segments. The analysis was restricted to V-J combinations with a frequency above 0.0001, which together covered roughly 99% of the repertoires. A TCS score was defined as the ratio of F50 (clonal expansion) to E x V (chaos), with BLOSUM62-based TCRdist applied between CDR3 peptides within each V-J. Welch's t-statistics and random forest reduced 514 V-J features to 13, which were used in a naive Bayes classifier (R e1071). Sample size was not statistically predetermined, and investigators were not blinded to group allocation. According to the paper, TCR Vbeta CDR3 sequencing was carried out on around 140 peripheral blood samples, which came from 40 to 45 ophthalmopathy, around 75 hyperthyroidism and around 17 progressor patients.

The sequence links TRBV6-1 to TRBJ2-7, with 12 bases in between that match TRBD2. The clonotype originates from a man aged 18-30 years with Graves disease. Donor details come from another sample of the same person, matched by shared clones. The sample consisted of peripheral blood mononuclear cells (PBMCs), taken at new diagnosis, from a patient treated with antithyroid drugs. In nucleotides, the sequence is TGTGCCAGCAGCCTACTAGCGGGAGGTGACGAGCAGTACTTC. It translates as CASSLLAGGDEQYF.